This T cell receptor (beta chain) was identified during a study of cytotoxic CD8 clonotypes in ibrutinib-treated CLL (dated by TCRdb to the early 2020s). For the study in its entirety: The cohort included roughly 15 treatment-naive and some twelve relapsed/refractory patients; 17 were IGHV unmutated. All remission and progressive disease samples were collected while patients were still receiving ibrutinib. Partial responses were observed in some 24 patients and complete responses in 2; after a median follow-up of 68 months, remission was maintained in approximately 14 patients and progression was observed in about twelve. An average of roughly 270,000 productive templates and 80,000 to 100,000 productive rearrangements was obtained per sample. Response samples were obtained after a median of around eleven months of treatment, with a range of roughly 6 to 40 months. Longitudinal samples were obtainable from about 30% of the roughly 90 participants in the trial. Cryopreserved peripheral blood mononuclear cells were obtained prior to treatment, at the time of response, and at either disease progression or sustained remission. Broad study findings and their caveats: Public clonotypes were found to be uncommon and were observed to contract or remain stable during treatment; the increase in clonality was shown to reflect expansion of private clonotypes at ibrutinib response. Sampling times were not matched between patients in sustained remission and patients whose disease was progressing, and lymph node repertoires were not examined. Clonality rose at ibrutinib response, remained stable during sustained remission, and dropped back toward baseline at progression. Baseline clonality was found to be higher than that of age-matched healthy donors and was strongly correlated with circulating CD8+ T-cell counts.

CDR1 and CDR2 were assigned from the germline V gene as SGHRS and YFSETQ. V is reduced by 4 bases and J by 10 bases, leaving a spacing of 17 bases between them. The CDR3, from cysteine to phenylalanine, totals 13 residues. Only CDR3 DNA is held: 39 bases, read in frame from base 1. In the paper's terms, the time point label means: 12 months on ibrutinib. Around 2 micrograms of genomic DNA were extracted from cryopreserved PBMCs for TCR beta library preparation. Longitudinal blood samples from CLL patients on ibrutinib monotherapy were analyzed using high-throughput TCR beta sequencing. The patients were enrolled in a single-center, open-label phase 2 trial of ibrutinib monotherapy. As for this clone: Its target antigen remains unknown. Base qualities are not provided; no much larger clone lies one nucleotide away.

The goal of deep resolution MiSeq sequencing was a depth between 1 in 1 million and 1 in 200,000 T cells, and coverage averaged 10x per clonotype. TCR beta libraries were generated with the immunoSEQ hsTCRB Kit. In the original analysis: ImmunoSEQ Data Assistant and ImmunoSEQ Analyzer were used for data analysis, and V, D and J genes were assigned according to IMGT definitions. Clonality, which ranges from 0 to 1, was calculated as one minus the normalized Shannon entropy of productive rearrangement frequencies. Only overrepresented clonotypes making up at least 0.05% of each patient's repertoire were included in the public clonotype analysis. About a dozen age-matched healthy donor repertoires from immuneACCESS were used as controls for clonality. In its TCRdb copy, this immuneACCESS table keeps in-frame sequences only and misses some clones. Where compared with another copy, unresolved V genes explain less than half of these, and the others have no known cause. V and J calls and clone size follow that table, whereas D and trimming were derived from the DNA. The sample profile shows some 70,000 clones; about 63% of them were found once. The top ten clones comprise around 5.8% of the sample.

This receptor was taken from a human donor with chronic lymphocytic leukemia. The starting material was PBMCs, obtained after 12 months of ibrutinib treatment. The chain employs TRBV5-1 and TRBJ1-2; the D gene lacks a confident call. The DNA reads as follows: TGCGCCAGCAGCCCACCAACTCCGGGTTACTACACCTTC. It specifies CASSPPTPGYYTF.